A single sample gave rise to the 10 T cell receptor beta chains below, sequenced in a study of post-analysis software for immune sequencing data. The antigens these receptors bind are not known. Findings and limits, study-wide: There were four or five TRBV segments more frequent in patients than controls, and TRBV5-6, TRBV5-1 and TRBV20-1 were among them.

cDNA libraries for TCR beta contained unique molecular identifiers. TCRdb independently ran MiXCR on the PCR reads; one entry per CDR3 protein. The table records 700,000 to 900,000 distinct CDR3 sequences, approximately 44% of them present only once. The material sequenced was blood. The receptors come from a girl aged 10 to 17 with multiple sclerosis.

This rearrangement joins TRBV20-1 to TRBJ2-7; 7 bases line up with TRBD1. The germline gives CDR1 DFQATT, CDR2 SNEGSKA (reference sequence). The CDR3 extends over 14 amino acids. The ends lost 3 bases at V and 7 bases at J; junction bases unmatched: 12. CDR3: CSARGRDSLKEQYF. CDR3 coding DNA: TGCAGTGCTAGGGGACGGGACAGCCTTAAAGAGCAGTACTTC.

V usage is TRBV7-2 and J usage is TRBJ1-2, with D tentatively TRBD1 (6 bases). The V and J ends lost 2 bases and 8 bases respectively, with 12 bases between them. The CDR3 spans 13 residues. Germline CDR1 is SGHTA and CDR2 is FQGNSA. The CDR3 region is CASSLYRAGGYTF. CDR3 nucleotide sequence: TGTGCCAGCAGCTTATACAGGGCCGGGGGCTACACCTTC. Using reference TRBV7-2 and TRBJ1-2 for the parts outside the CDR3, the full variable domain is GAGVSQSPSNKVTEKGKDVELRCDPISGHTALYWYRQSLGQGLEFLIYFQGNSAPDKSGLPSDRFSAERTGGSVSTLTIQRTQQEDSAVYLCASSLYRAGGYTFGSGTRLTVV.

Written as DNA, the CDR3 is TGTGCCAGCAGCAGATCCGGGACAGGATCTAATGAAAAACTGTTTTTT. Its translation: CASSRSGTGSNEKLFF. The genes are TRBV7-9 and TRBJ1-4, with 8 bases identical to TRBD1. CDR3 length: 16 amino acids. Germline V gives CDR1 SEHNR, CDR2 FQNEAQ (reference sequence). V was pared by 5 bases and J by 3 bases, with 8 bases of the junction left unmatched.

This clonotype was found many times. The junction differs from germline at one of its ends, possibly a read error. V usage is TRBV4-3 and J usage is TRBJ2-3; TRBD2 is a possible D gene (5 bases). Germline assignment: CDR1 LGHNA and CDR2 YSLEER. The CDR3 runs to 13 residues. CDR3 loop: CASSGGSTDTQYF. CDR3 DNA: TGTGCCAGCAGTGGCGGGAGCACAGATACGCAGTATTTT.

Note on this clonotype: The junction does not match germline at one end; this may be a read error. The rearrangement uses TRBV7-2 and TRBJ2-1; D not certain. The CDR3 has 15 amino acids. Germline lookup yields CDR1 SGHTA and CDR2 FQGNSA. The CDR3, as DNA: TGTGCCCGCAGCTTAGGCGCAGCAACCAACAATGAGCAGTTCTTC. Translation: CARSLGAATNNEQFF.

The rearrangement links TRBV27 to TRBJ2-7; D uncertain. The CDR3 spans 11 residues. V was cut by 8 bases and J by 3 bases, with 8 bases left in between. Germline V lookup: CDR1 MNHEY, CDR2 SMNVEV (reference sequence). This CDR3 reads CASATGYEQYF. The CDR3, as DNA: TGTGCCAGCGCGACTGGCTACGAGCAGTACTTC.

The chain uses TRBV20-1 and TRBJ1-2; tentative D call: TRBD1 (6 bases). Per the germline V gene, CDR1 is DFQATT and CDR2 is SNEGSKA (reference sequence). This CDR3 is 13 amino acids long. Trimming removed 5 bases from V and 1 base from J, with 11 bases in between. The CDR3 nucleotides read TGCAGTGCTCGGGACACCTATAACTATGGCTACACCTTC. This sequence encodes CSARDTYNYGYTF.

V gene TRBV29-1 combines with J gene TRBJ1-4; 8 bases line up with TRBD1. Losses at the gene ends were 4 bases for V and 2 bases for J; bases not matched to a gene: 6. This CDR3 is 15 amino acids long. The germline gives CDR1 SQVTM, CDR2 ANQGSEA. CDR3 coding DNA: TGCAGCGTTGTCGTCAGGGGGCGGACTAATGAAAAACTGTTTTTT. This codes for CSVVVRGRTNEKLFF.

V and J are TRBV6-1 and TRBJ1-2; no clear D. This CDR3 contains 14 residues. The V and J ends lost 5 bases and 4 bases respectively, with 14 bases between them. The germline CDR1 and CDR2 sequences are MNHNS and SASEGT. DNA for the CDR3: TGTGCCAGCAGTAAGGTGACGGTGTCCTATGGCTACACCTTC. This encodes CASSKVTVSYGYTF.

This clonotype was recorded a few times. The germline gene is not matched at one end of the junction; a read error may be the cause. V gene TRBV7-2 combines with J gene TRBJ2-5, with TRBD2 identical over 8 bases. CDR1 SGHTA and CDR2 FQGNSA come from the germline V gene. This CDR3 contains 15 residues. The CDR3 reads CASSLAGAPQETQYF. The CDR3 region has the DNA TGTGCCAGCAGCCTAGCGGGTGCCCCTCAAGAGACCCAGTACTTC.